This T cell receptor (beta chain) comes out of a study of CD8 T cells in ankylosing spondylitis. This clonotype was counted ten times or more. As the method for making TCR beta libraries, quantitative 5'-RACE with molecular barcodes was used. TCRdb redid the calling of the 5' RACE reads with MiXCR, one entry per CDR3 protein. The sample contains 380,000 or so distinct CDR3 sequences, 20% to 25% of which appear only once. The sequence derives from a male donor with ankylosing spondylitis or in good health (not recorded which). The sample was blood, either unsorted or a sorted T cell fraction (not recorded which).

Here the CDR3 DNA reads TGTGCCAGCAGTTTCGGAAGAAACACTGAAGCTTTCTTT. As protein: CASSFGRNTEAFF. The gene calls are TRBV12-3 or TRBV12-4 and TRBJ1-1; no reliable D call. V was shortened by 3 bases and J by 2 bases, with 7 bases between the two germline ends. There are 13 residues in the CDR3.